This T cell receptor beta chain was captured by sequencing in a study of T cell responses to AZD1222 COVID-19 vaccine. V lost 5 bases, J lost 1 base, and 5 bases stayed unmatched. CDR3 length: 16 residues. Germline CDR1 reads SGHVS; CDR2 reads FNYEAQ. Measured with immunoSEQ multiplex PCR; TCRdb has only the in-frame clones, and not every one. The data show 140,000 to 150,000 clones, 80% to 95% seen once. The V call is TRBV7-6, the J call TRBJ2-1; 10 nucleotides agree with TRBD2. The material sequenced was peripheral blood, taken 28 days after the second AZD1222 dose. This sequence was found in an adult who received the AZD1222 COVID-19 vaccine. The CDR3, as DNA: TGTGCCAGCAGCCCCGTAGCGGGAGGTTCCTACAATGAGCAGTTCTTC. Encoded protein: CASSPVAGGSYNEQFF.